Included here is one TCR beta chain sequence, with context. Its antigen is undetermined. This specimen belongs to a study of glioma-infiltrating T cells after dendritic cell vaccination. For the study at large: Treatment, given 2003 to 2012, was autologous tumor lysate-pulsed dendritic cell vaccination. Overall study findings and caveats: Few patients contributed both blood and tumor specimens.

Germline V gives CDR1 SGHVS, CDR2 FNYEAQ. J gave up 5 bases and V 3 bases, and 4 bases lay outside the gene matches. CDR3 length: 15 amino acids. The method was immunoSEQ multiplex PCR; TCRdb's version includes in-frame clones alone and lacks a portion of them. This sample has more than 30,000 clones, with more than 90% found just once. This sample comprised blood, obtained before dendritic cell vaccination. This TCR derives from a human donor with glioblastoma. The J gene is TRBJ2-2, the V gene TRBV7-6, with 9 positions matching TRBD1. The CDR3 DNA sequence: TGTGCCAGCAGCTTGACACAGGGGGCTACCGGGGAGCTGTTTTTT. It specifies CASSLTQGATGELFF.